The rows below give T cell receptor beta chains drawn from one sample of a study of long-term antiretroviral therapy in people with HIV. Libraries were prepared by immunoSEQ multiplex PCR; TCRdb keeps only in-frame clonotypes and omits some of them. The profile covers about 25,000 clones, with around 86% appearing a single time and roughly 15% taken by the ten largest. Source: unsorted PBMCs, taken 1.2 years after starting antiretroviral therapy. The receptors were gathered from a man aged 45 to 65 with HIV. Each CDR3 is given without its conserved first and last residue. Fields, in order: V gene, clone size, J gene, CDR3 protein. Size is omitted from some rows. Given values are once, few, many or a class for expanded clones.

V: TRBV2; size: few; J: TRBJ1-2; CDR3: ASSLGEVTYGYT
V: TRBV4-3; size: .; J: TRBJ1-2; CDR3: ASSQDQGWDYGYT
V: TRBV5-4; size: once; J: TRBJ2-7; CDR3: ASSLGDSSYEQY
V: TRBV4-1; size: .; J: TRBJ1-2; CDR3: ASSALDRGVDGYT
V: TRBV27; size: .; J: TRBJ1-6; CDR3: ASTRRQSYNSPLH
V: TRBV18; size: .; J: TRBJ2-2; CDR3: ASSPGQGDNRRTGELF
V: TRBV19; size: .; J: TRBJ1-5; CDR3: ASSISRTGGRNQPQH
V: TRBV5-6; size: .; J: TRBJ2-7; CDR3: ASTLELAGPYEQY
V: TRBV15; size: .; J: TRBJ1-2; CDR3: ATSRDSGQTTYGYT
V: TRBV19; size: few; J: TRBJ1-6; CDR3: ASSIGSRYNSPLH
V: TRBV9; size: .; J: TRBJ2-2; CDR3: ASSAISGGPNTGELF
V: TRBV6-5; size: .; J: TRBJ2-7; CDR3: ASSYKQGALYEQY
V: TRBV4-1; size: .; J: TRBJ1-5; CDR3: ASSQDRGGGYNQPQH